This paragraph covers one T cell receptor beta chain sequence. Its antigen is not identified. Amplified regions were TCR beta CDR3 sequences from RNA transcripts. When the TCR CDR3 underwent first-round RT-PCR, the HTBI primer set was used. TCRdb recomputed calls from the multiplex PCR reads with MiXCR, one row per CDR3 protein. The sample contains about 740,000 distinct CDR3 sequences, 13% to 15% of which appear only once. This record belongs to a study of T cells in Graves' hyperthyroidism and ophthalmopathy. The V end was cut by 5 bases, the J end by 8 bases, with 22 bases between. This CDR3 region has 16 residues. Germline values: CDR1 LNHDA, CDR2 SQIVND (reference sequence). General study points: Blood also held most thyroid clonotypes expanded beyond 0.001.

Exclusion followed for patients with uncontrolled infection, other autoimmune disease, pregnancy or lactation. The sequenced material came from blood. The V and J genes are TRBV19 and TRBJ2-1; perhaps D is TRBD1 or TRBD2 (5 bases each). The sequence was collected from a young woman with Graves' hyperthyroidism. The DNA of the CDR3 is TGTGCCAGTAGTGAGGGGACCATCCAGTGGGCAGATGAGCAGTTCTTC. It specifies CASSEGTIQWADEQFF.